This entry features one TCR beta chain sequence. No antigen is known for it. The sample originates from a study of monozygotic twins with inflammatory bowel disease. From whole blood, total RNA was isolated without any sorting of T cells. Findings and limits, study-wide: On the inverse Simpson index, IBD patients scored lower for TCRbeta diversity than healthy co-twins.

TCRdb reprocessed the 5' RACE reads, keeping one entry per CDR3 protein, no DNA. The table counts around 380,000 distinct CDR3 sequences; under 3% lies in the top ten. This receptor was obtained from a human donor with ulcerative colitis or Crohn's disease, or a healthy co-twin of an affected twin (not recorded which). The sample taken for sequencing was blood.

The CDR3 sequence is CASSYVRLAGGRVSQNIQYF. The chain recombines TRBV7-6 with TRBJ2-4; TCRdb reports TRBD2, a call that lacks DNA to check it against. Per germline, CDR1 SGHVS and CDR2 FNYEAQ. CDR3 size: 20 residues. Full variable domain (remainder filled in from reference TRBV7-6 and TRBJ2-4): GAGVSQSPRYKVTKRGQDVALRCDPISGHVSLYWYRQALGQGPEFLTYFNYEAQQDKSGLPNDRFSAERPEGSISTLTIQRTEQRDSAMYRCASSYVRLAGGRVSQNIQYFGAGTRLSVL.